This T cell receptor (beta chain) was captured by sequencing in a study of beta chain features in type 1 diabetes. Around 100 mL of blood, on average, came from one heparinised draw per donor. After removal of 7 bases from V and 9 bases from J, the junction contained 8 bases not matched to a gene. Germline V gene lookup returns CDR1 LNHDA and CDR2 SQIVND (reference sequence). There are 13 residues in the CDR3. Expressed TCRB transcripts were sequenced after all isolated RNA was converted to cDNA. Naive, central memory and regulatory T cell samples yielded approximately 3.3 million reads on average. Clones were read by immunoSEQ multiplex PCR, and TCRdb kept only the in-frame ones, dropping some. The sample gives some 300,000 clones, around 7.8% of which show up once; roughly 1% is in the top ten. This clone was recorded many times.

This sequence originates from a young woman in good health. The material sequenced was central memory CD4+ T cells from blood. The chain employs TRBV19 and TRBJ2-1; 8 nucleotides line up with TRBD1. The CDR3 sequence: CASKGQGVGEQFF. DNA of the CDR3: TGTGCCAGTAAAGGACAGGGCGTTGGTGAGCAGTTCTTC. Variable domain in full (rest from reference TRBV19 and TRBJ2-1): DGGITQSPKYLFRKEGQNVTLSCEQNLNHDAMYWYRQDPGQGLRLIYYSQIVNDFQKGDIAEGYSVSREKKESFPLTVTSAQKNPTAFYLCASKGQGVGEQFFGPGTRLTVL.